The 10 T cell receptor beta chains in this list originate from one sample, sequenced in a study of cytomegalovirus exposure and HLA in healthy donors. PCR amplification relied on 60 Vbeta primers (plus 13 Jbeta primers). Profiled with immunoSEQ multiplex PCR; TCRdb holds only in-frame clones, not every one. The profile covers 150,000 or so clones, with 70% to 80% appearing a single time and around a tenth taken by the ten largest. Specimen: PBMCs. The receptor source for this set is a man aged 18 to 35 in good health and CMV-seropositive.

The V gene is TRBV7-2, the J gene TRBJ2-7; perhaps TRBD2 as D (5 bases). V lost 1 base to trimming and J lost 3 bases, with 13 bases between them. Looked up from germline, CDR1 is SGHTA and CDR2 is FQGNSA. The CDR3 extends over 15 amino acids. The CDR3 loop reads CASSLVAGSDYEQYF. The CDR3 DNA is TGTGCCAGCAGCTTAGTTGCGGGCTCCGACTACGAGCAGTACTTC.

This rearrangement joins TRBV27 to TRBJ1-4, with 9 bases that match TRBD1. The CDR3 extends over 14 amino acids. Germline values: CDR1 MNHEY, CDR2 SMNVEV (reference sequence). After removal of 7 bases from V and 8 bases from J, the junction contained 8 bases not matched to a gene. The DNA for the CDR3 is TGTGCCAGCAAAAGACAGGGGGATGGGGAAAAACTGTTTTTT. Its protein is CASKRQGDGEKLFF.

V and J are TRBV6-1 and TRBJ1-1, with 7 bases that match TRBD1. V shed 4 bases and J 2 bases; nucleotides not matched to a gene: 7. Germline assignment: CDR1 MNHNS and CDR2 SASEGT. CDR3 size: 15 residues. CDR3 sequence: CASSAQGVINTEAFF. The CDR3 DNA follows: TGTGCCAGCAGTGCTCAGGGGGTAATAAACACTGAAGCTTTCTTT.

This clone was counted a single time. The rearrangement links TRBV9 to TRBJ1-2; D not certain. Trimming left V 2 bases short and J 8 bases short, with 13 bases between. CDR3 length: 13 residues. The V gene's germline CDR1 is SGDLS and CDR2 YYNGEE. The DNA for the CDR3 is TGTGCCAGCAGCGTTGCCGGGAGTGACGGCTACACCTTC. This translates into CASSVAGSDGYTF.

This clone was seen more than once but under ten times. V gene TRBV21-1 combines with J gene TRBJ2-1; the D call in the table, TRBD2, was not verified against the DNA. TRBV21-1 is listed as a pseudogene. The CDR3 runs 11 residues. The CDR3 DNA follows: TGTGCCAGCAGCGAACTGAATGAGCAGTTCTTC. It is translated as CASSELNEQFF.

The chain recombines TRBV11-3 with TRBJ2-1; unclear D gene. The V end was cut by 8 bases, the J end by 0 bases, with 11 bases between. Germline V gives CDR1 SGHNT, CDR2 YENEEA. There are 14 residues in the CDR3. CDR3 sequence: CASVRLYSYNEQFF. The CDR3, as DNA: TGTGCCAGCGTTCGGTTATACTCCTACAATGAGCAGTTCTTC.

The V call is TRBV7-2, the J call TRBJ1-1; 8 bases fit TRBD1. This CDR3 contains 15 residues. Trimming at V came to 2 bases and at J to 3 bases, leaving 5 bases not matched to a gene. Per germline, CDR1 SGHTA and CDR2 FQGNSA. The CDR3 DNA sequence: TGTGCCAGCAGCTTAACGACAGGGGTGTACACTGAAGCTTTCTTT. Translated, it gives CASSLTTGVYTEAFF.

The CDR3 protein is CSVYGDTEAFF. CDR3 nucleotide sequence: TGCAGTGTCTATGGAGACACTGAAGCTTTCTTT. The chain has TRBV20-1 and TRBJ1-1, with D unresolved. The CDR3 has 11 residues. V was cut by 7 bases and J by 3 bases, with 9 bases left in between. Germline CDR1 is DFQATT and CDR2 is SNEGSKA (reference sequence).

Note on this clone: The junction differs from germline at one of its ends, possibly a read error. V gene TRBV7-9 combines with J gene TRBJ2-5, with D perhaps TRBD1 (6 bases). Germline values: CDR1 SEHNR, CDR2 FQNEAQ (reference sequence). The CDR3 extends over 12 amino acids. The CDR3 nucleotides read TGTGCCAGCAGCTTGGGGGCCGTAGGATCAGACTTC. Encoded protein: CASSLGAVGSDF.

A few counts support this clone. The rearrangement links TRBV27 to TRBJ1-2; tentative D call: TRBD1 (5 bases). Per the germline V gene, CDR1 is MNHEY and CDR2 is SMNVEV (reference sequence). This CDR3 has 16 amino acids. V lost 7 bases to trimming and J lost 7 bases, with 25 bases between them. The CDR3 bases are TGTGCCAGCACTCCCGGCGGGGGGGTGAGGGCGATTGGCTACACCTTC. Its translation is CASTPGGGVRAIGYTF.